This T cell receptor (beta chain) was identified in a study of spatial heterogeneity in lung cancer. Study-wide context: Alpha-chain sequences were consistently detected in smaller numbers than beta-chain sequences.

The sample holds many counts of this clonotype. Its antigen remains unidentified. Time point indicated: sample taken at primary tumor resection. The study sequenced unsorted whole RNA from tumor, nontumor lung or frozen PBMC. TCR cDNA molecules were tagged individually, and each one carried a unique molecular identifier. TCRdb re-analysed the 5' RACE reads in MiXCR, keeping a single row per CDR3 protein. The sample yields approximately 94,000 distinct CDR3 sequences, around 4.8% seen once. With V trimmed by 1 base and J by 4 bases, 10 bases remained unmatched. This CDR3 is 17 amino acids long. Looked up from germline, CDR1 is SGDLS and CDR2 is YYNGEE. General study results and limits: Tumor mutation counts were tracked by expanded intratumoral alpha and beta TCR counts. Alpha chain coverage of tumor T cells was estimated at approximately 7.5%, and beta chain coverage at 13% to 15%.

Sequenced material: lung tumor tissue, taken at surgery. The chain recombines TRBV9 with TRBJ2-5; 10 bases align to TRBD2. This clonotype was obtained from a male donor with early-stage non-small cell lung cancer. CDR3: CASSVRAGGPLAETQYF. As DNA, the CDR3 is TGTGCCAGCAGCGTACGAGCGGGAGGGCCCCTTGCAGAGACCCAGTACTTC.